This section outlines one T cell receptor beta chain sequence together with its context. In germline, CDR1 is MDHEN, CDR2 SYDVKM. V shed 6 bases, J shed 0 bases, and the junction held 7 bases outside the gene matches. The CDR3 length is 17 residues. These data are taken from a study of OX40 agonist ivuxolimab in advanced cancers. TCRdb's table, derived via immunoSEQ multiplex PCR, lists solely in-frame clones and lacks some. The sample records about 56,000 clones, roughly 82% being singletons. The input for sequencing was CD4+ or CD8+ T cells sorted from blood, taken in a trial of the OX40 agonist ivuxolimab. This chain uses TRBV28 with TRBJ1-4; TRBD1 aligns across 10 bases. The receptor was isolated from an adult with an advanced solid tumor such as melanoma, head and neck, liver or kidney cancer. The CDR3 coding sequence is TGTGCCAGCAGCGCGGGGACAGGGGCGGCAACTAATGAAAAACTGTTTTTT. Protein: CASSAGTGAATNEKLFF. The complete variable domain, with remaining parts taken from reference TRBV28 and TRBJ1-4, reads DVKVTQSSRYLVKRTGEKVFLECVQDMDHENMFWYRQDPGLGLRLIYFSYDVKMKEKGDIPEGYSVSREKKERFSLILESASTNQTSMYLCASSAGTGAATNEKLFFGSGTQLSVL.